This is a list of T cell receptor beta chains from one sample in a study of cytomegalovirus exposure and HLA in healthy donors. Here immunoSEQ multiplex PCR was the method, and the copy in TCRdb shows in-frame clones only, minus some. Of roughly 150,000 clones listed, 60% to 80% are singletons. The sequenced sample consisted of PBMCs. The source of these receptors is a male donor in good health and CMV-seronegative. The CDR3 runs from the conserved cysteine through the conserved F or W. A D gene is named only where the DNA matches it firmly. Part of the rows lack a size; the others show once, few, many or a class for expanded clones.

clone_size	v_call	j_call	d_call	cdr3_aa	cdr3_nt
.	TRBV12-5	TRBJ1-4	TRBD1	CASGAGTGVEKLFF	TGTGCTAGTGGGGCCGGGACAGGGGTTGAAAAACTGTTTTTT
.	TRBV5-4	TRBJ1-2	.	CASSLPDSSYGYTF	TGTGCCAGCAGCTTGCCGGACAGTAGTTATGGCTACACCTTC
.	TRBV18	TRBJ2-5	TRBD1	CASSKTTGTDQETQYF	TGTGCCAGCTCCAAGACGACAGGGACCGACCAAGAGACCCAGTACTTC
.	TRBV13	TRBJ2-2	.	CASSLAPGELFF	TGTGCCAGCAGCTTAGCTCCGGGGGAGCTGTTTTTT
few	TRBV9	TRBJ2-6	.	CASSPKAGAGANVLTF	TGTGCCAGCAGCCCAAAGGCAGGGGCTGGGGCCAACGTCCTGACTTTC
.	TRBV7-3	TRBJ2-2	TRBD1	CASSRTGSGELFF	TGTGCCAGCAGTCGGACAGGGTCCGGGGAGCTGTTTTTT
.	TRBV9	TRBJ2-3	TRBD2	CASSGGTSDADTQYF	TGTGCCAGCAGTGGGGGGACTAGCGACGCAGATACGCAGTATTTT
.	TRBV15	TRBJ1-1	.	CATSRGGIGTEAFF	TGTGCCACCAGCAGGGGGGGGATCGGCACTGAAGCTTTCTTT
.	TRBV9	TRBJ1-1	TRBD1	CASSAPSGGSKAFF	TGTGCCAGCAGCGCCCCATCAGGGGGCTCCAAAGCTTTCTTT
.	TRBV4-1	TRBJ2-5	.	CASSPRGAETQYF	TGCGCCAGCAGCCCAAGAGGTGCCGAGACCCAGTACTTC
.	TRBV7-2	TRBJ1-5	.	CASSSSTGRRFNQPQHF	TGTGCCAGCAGCTCCTCAACTGGACGGAGGTTCAATCAGCCCCAGCATTTT
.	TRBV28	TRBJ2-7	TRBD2	CASSILAGSYEQYF	TGTGCCAGCTCCATTCTAGCGGGGAGCTACGAGCAGTACTTC
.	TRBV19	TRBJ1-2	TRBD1	CASSLGTGKLSYTF	TGTGCCAGTAGTCTCGGGACAGGGAAATTGAGCTACACCTTC